The subject of this entry is one T cell receptor beta chain. Its antigen is as yet unknown. This sample is part of a study of human T cells and chemical hapten exposure. TCRdb used MiXCR to reprocess the RACE reads, holding one entry per CDR3 protein. The sample contains about 120,000 distinct CDR3 sequences, 12% of which appear only once. Regarding the study as a whole: Expanded TCRs formed significantly more large CDR3 similarity clusters than controls.

CDR1 and CDR2 (germline): LNHDA, SQIVND (reference sequence). The CDR3 is 14 amino acids. V lost 7 bases to trimming and J lost 1 base, with 12 bases between them. Stated time point: patch test 1, 2 weeks after DPC sensitization. Treatment specified: therapeutic diphenylcyclopropenone sensitization with weekly scalp DPC. Prior to each patch test being applied, blood was drawn. This TCR derives from a woman aged 45-65 years with alopecia areata. Some clones in this sample may be carry-over from other donors' samples. The source was whole blood, collected in connection with sensitization to the hapten diphenylcyclopropenone (DPC). The chain recombines TRBV19 with TRBJ2-3; D may be TRBD1 (7 bases). The CDR3 reads CASNRGGGTDTQYF. CDR3 nucleotides: TGTGCCAGTAACAGGGGAGGTGGCACAGATACGCAGTATTTT.